Listed here are 4 T cell receptor beta chains from one sample, sequenced in a study of shared T cell receptors in the human thymus. Sequenced by immunoSEQ multiplex PCR; TCRdb stores in-frame clones only, minus some. The sample yields 500,000 to 750,000 clones, roughly 90% seen once. This sample also belongs to another study, concerning human thymus T cells.

The source material was thymocytes. These receptors all come from a boy under three years old with a congenital heart defect.

The chain combines TRBV29-1 with TRBJ1-1; a possible D gene is TRBD1 (5 bases). CDR1 and CDR2 (germline): SQVTM, ANQGSEA. Trimming stripped 4 bases from V and 8 bases from J, with 11 bases between. This CDR3 is built from 11 residues. CDR3 residues: CSVVGQGEAFF. CDR3 DNA sequence: TGCAGCGTTGTGGGGCAGGGCGAAGCTTTCTTT.

The V call is TRBV18, the J call TRBJ2-1; no clear D. The V gene lost 3 bases and the J gene lost 9 bases, with 3 bases spanning the gap. The CDR3 extends over 10 amino acids. Germline V gene lookup returns CDR1 KGHSH and CDR2 LQKENI. CDR3 in DNA: TGTGCCAGCTCACCGAGTGAGCAGTTCTTC. It specifies CASSPSEQFF.

V is TRBV6-1 and J is TRBJ2-5; D ambiguous. V was cut by 1 base and J by 2 bases, with 8 bases left in between. Per the germline V gene, CDR1 is MNHNS and CDR2 is SASEGT. The CDR3 runs to 14 residues. The DNA for the CDR3 is TGTGCCAGCAGTGAAGGGTCAGGTCAAGAGACCCAGTACTTC. Encoded protein: CASSEGSGQETQYF.

The chain recombines TRBV6-5 with TRBJ2-7; 7 bases match TRBD1. This CDR3 comprises 14 residues. Germline values: CDR1 MNHEY, CDR2 SVGAGI. J lost 0 bases, V lost 9 bases, and 8 bases had no gene match. CDR3 sequence (DNA): TGTGCCAGTTCTGCCGGGACAGCCTCCTACGAGCAGTACTTC. Its protein product is CASSAGTASYEQYF.